The 27 T cell receptor beta chains in this list originate from one sample, sequenced in a study of early T cells in non-severe SARS-CoV-2 infection. TCRdb itself ran the 5' RACE reads through MiXCR, one entry per CDR3 protein. Among under 140,000 distinct CDR3 sequences listed, roughly 12% were seen once. Sequencing used whole blood, obtained at baseline. The receptors shown here come from an adult who was a healthcare worker with PCR-confirmed SARS-CoV-2 infection or an uninfected control (not recorded which).

This clonotype was recorded a few times. CDR3 region: CASGRQAIYGYTF. The CDR3 DNA is TGTGCCAGCGGGAGACAGGCGATATATGGCTACACCTTC. The chain carries TRBV6-6 and TRBJ1-2; perhaps TRBD1 as D (6 bases). Trimming cost V 8 bases and J 5 bases, with 15 bases left between them. Germline V gene sequence: CDR1 MNHNY, CDR2 SVGAGI (reference sequence). The CDR3 totals 13 residues.

J is TRBJ2-4 and V is TRBV28, with unresolved D. V was clipped by 3 bases and J by 0 bases, with 6 bases between them. The CDR3 runs to 14 residues. The germline gives CDR1 MDHEN, CDR2 SYDVKM. The CDR3 DNA follows: TGTGCCAGCAGTTTCGATTCAGCCAAAAACATTCAGTACTTC. The encoded protein is CASSFDSAKNIQYF.

In its sample, this clonotype was seen a few times. V gene TRBV18 combines with J gene TRBJ1-2; D is ambiguous. The CDR3 consists of 13 residues. CDR1 KGHSH and CDR2 LQKENI come from the germline V gene. The V end lost 1 base, the J end lost 8 bases, and 11 bases lay between the germline ends. The CDR3, as DNA: TGTGCCAGCTCACCACGTCAGGAAGCCGGCTACACCTTC. This codes for CASSPRQEAGYTF.

This chain joins TRBV29-1 and TRBJ2-1; D perhaps matches TRBD2 (6 bases). The CDR3 sequence is 15 residues long. From germline, CDR1 is SQVTM and CDR2 ANQGSEA. V was trimmed by 0 bases and J by 4 bases, leaving 13 bases between them. CDR3 region: CSVEDRGGAYNEQFF. The CDR3 region has the DNA TGCAGCGTTGAAGATCGGGGAGGCGCGTACAATGAGCAGTTCTTC.

A few counts support this clonotype. The chain combines TRBV7-3 with TRBJ2-3; 9 positions match TRBD1. Germline-derived CDR1 and CDR2 are SGHTA and FQGTGA. This CDR3 comprises 15 residues. The ends lost 5 bases at V and 6 bases at J; junction bases unmatched: 9. The CDR3 region is CASSPGTGWMDTQYF. Here the CDR3 DNA reads TGTGCCAGCAGCCCCGGGACAGGGTGGATGGATACGCAGTATTTT.

This clonotype turned up a few times. This chain connects TRBV12-3 or TRBV12-4 to TRBJ2-7; 11 nucleotides line up with TRBD1. CDR3 size: 14 residues. The V gene end was trimmed by 5 bases and the J gene end by 6 bases; junction bases not matched to a gene: 6. In DNA form, the CDR3 reads TGTGCCAGCAGTCCCCGGGGGACAGGGGGCGAGCAGTACTTC. Its translation: CASSPRGTGGEQYF.

This clonotype was seen a handful of times. The chain joins TRBV7-9 to TRBJ2-2; D is unclear. Between the trimmed V and J ends, which lost 4 bases and 4 bases, there was a span of 7 bases. The CDR3 loop spans 13 amino acids. Germline V gene data show CDR1 as SEHNR and CDR2 as FQNEAQ (reference sequence). CDR3 nucleotide sequence: TGTGCCAGCAGCTCCTCGCCCACCGGGGAGCTGTTTTTT. Its protein product is CASSSSPTGELFF.

This clonotype turned up a few times. The chain recombines TRBV20-1 with TRBJ2-1, with 9 bases fitting TRBD2. CDR3 size: 17 residues. J lost 2 bases, V lost 3 bases, and 11 bases had no gene match. Per germline, CDR1 DFQATT and CDR2 SNEGSKA (reference sequence). The CDR3 region is CSASGVSGGPAYNEQFF. As DNA, the CDR3 is TGCAGTGCTAGCGGTGTTAGCGGGGGCCCTGCCTACAATGAGCAGTTCTTC.

This clonotype was found many times. The V gene is TRBV9, the J gene TRBJ1-1, with TRBD1 matching over 7 bases. Germline-derived CDR1 and CDR2 are SGDLS and YYNGEE. The J segment lost 2 bases and the V segment lost 4 bases, leaving 5 bases of the junction unmatched. The CDR3 is 14 amino acids. The DNA for the CDR3 is TGTGCCAGCAGCCCACGGACAGGAAACACTGAAGCTTTCTTT. It codes for CASSPRTGNTEAFF.

The chain joins TRBV18 to TRBJ2-5, with D unclear. Trimming stripped 0 bases from V and 4 bases from J, with 6 bases between. CDR3 length: 13 amino acids. Germline V gene data show CDR1 as KGHSH and CDR2 as LQKENI. The CDR3 DNA follows: TGTGCCAGCTCACCACCCGGATCAGAGACCCAGTACTTC. This codes for CASSPPGSETQYF.

V and J are TRBV5-4 and TRBJ2-7; 8 bases align to TRBD2. Unmatched junction bases numbered 0, after V lost 2 bases and J lost 5 bases. The germline CDR1 and CDR2 sequences are SGHNT and YYREEE (reference sequence). CDR3 length equals 12 residues. CDR3 coding DNA: TGTGCCAGCAGCTTCGGGGGGGACGAGCAGTACTTC. Translated, it gives CASSFGGDEQYF. Filled out from reference TRBV5-4 and TRBJ2-7, the complete variable domain reads ETGVTQSPTHLIKTRGQQVTLRCSSQSGHNTVSWYQQALGQGPQFIFQYYREEENGRGNFPPRFSGLQFPNYSSELNVNALELDDSALYLCASSFGGDEQYFGPGTRLTVT.

This sequence joins TRBV29-1 and TRBJ2-5; possible D gene TRBD1, 5 bases. CDR3 length: 13 residues. Trimming shortened V by 4 bases and J by 5 bases, and 14 bases separated the two germline ends. Germline V gene sequence: CDR1 SQVTM, CDR2 ANQGSEA. This CDR3 reads CSVGRQNVETQYF. CDR3 in DNA: TGCAGCGTTGGACGACAGAACGTTGAGACCCAGTACTTC.

V usage is TRBV5-1 and J usage is TRBJ2-3; the D gene is possibly TRBD1 (6 bases). Germline CDR1 SGHRS, CDR2 YFSETQ. V lost 1 base and J 6 bases, leaving 15 bases between the germline ends. The CDR3 extends over 15 amino acids. The CDR3 coding sequence is TGCGCCAGCAGCTTGAGGCAGGGGAGTTTCGATACGCAGTATTTT. Protein product: CASSLRQGSFDTQYF.

V usage is TRBV20-1 and J usage is TRBJ2-5; 8 bases align to TRBD2. From germline, CDR1 is DFQATT and CDR2 SNEGSKA (reference sequence). Germline trimming cut 2 bases from V and 0 bases from J; bases unmatched to any gene: 2. The CDR3 has 14 amino acids. CDR3: CSARKAGDQETQYF. CDR3 nucleotide sequence: TGCAGTGCTAGAAAAGCGGGGGACCAAGAGACCCAGTACTTC.

This chain uses TRBV6-6 with TRBJ1-1; no clear D gene. Germline V CDR1 and CDR2: MNHNY, SVGAGI (reference sequence). CDR3 size: 11 residues. The germline V and J ends were trimmed by 5 bases and 5 bases, with 6 bases remaining between them. For the CDR3, the DNA is TGTGCCAGCAGTCCCACAACTGAAGCTTTCTTT. As protein: CASSPTTEAFF.

This clonotype occurred a few times. The J gene is TRBJ2-7, the V gene TRBV30, with D unresolved. This CDR3 has 19 amino acids. V was cut by 7 bases and J by 3 bases, with 34 bases left in between. Germline values: CDR1 GTSNPN, CDR2 SVGIG (reference sequence). The CDR3 DNA reads TGTGCCTTGCCCGAGTTGGGCAACCCGAGCCGTAGCCTCCTCTACGAGCAGTACTTC. Protein product: CALPELGNPSRSLLYEQYF.

This clonotype has just a few counts. The CDR3 DNA reads TGCGCCAGCAGTGAGTCGCGAGCTGGGAACACTGAAGCTTTCTTT. Protein: CASSESRAGNTEAFF. The chain couples TRBV10-1 to TRBJ1-1; D is uncertain. The CDR3 has 15 residues. Germline V gives CDR1 WNHNN, CDR2 SYGVQD (reference sequence). Trimming removed 0 bases at V and 1 base at J, with 9 bases between.

This clonotype has a count of ten or more. This chain links TRBV28 with TRBJ2-7; no firm D call. The germline V gene has CDR1 MDHEN and CDR2 SYDVKM. This CDR3 spans 11 amino acids. The V end lost 3 bases, the J end lost 4 bases, and 4 bases lay between the germline ends. The CDR3 nucleotides are TGTGCCAGCAGTTTTCGTTACGAGCAGTACTTC. The encoded protein is CASSFRYEQYF.

The sample holds a few counts of this clonotype. The V gene is TRBV14, the J gene TRBJ1-1; D is uncertain. Deletions cut 5 bases from V and 1 base from J, with 11 bases between. The CDR3 sequence is 14 residues long. The V gene's germline CDR1 is SGHDN and CDR2 FVKESK. CDR3 DNA sequence: TGTGCCAGCAGCTTCACCCTTGGGAACACTGAAGCTTTCTTT. Amino acid sequence: CASSFTLGNTEAFF.

This clonotype was seen repeatedly, ten times or more. The chain links TRBV7-9 to TRBJ1-6; D unclear. Germline V gene sequence: CDR1 SEHNR, CDR2 FQNEAQ (reference sequence). This CDR3 comprises 15 residues. V shed 2 bases and J shed 7 bases, with 12 bases lying between them. The CDR3 bases are TGTGCCAGCAGCTTATCCCTTGCCCTCAATTCACCCCTCCACTTT. It yields the protein CASSLSLALNSPLHF.

The chain joins TRBV7-9 to TRBJ2-5, with 7 bases fitting TRBD1. This CDR3 has 15 amino acids. Per germline, CDR1 SEHNR and CDR2 FQNEAQ (reference sequence). The V segment lost 4 bases and the J segment 0 bases; nucleotides outside the gene matches: 5. CDR3 region: CASSSGTEYQETQYF. CDR3 DNA: TGTGCCAGCAGCTCCGGGACAGAGTACCAAGAGACCCAGTACTTC.

In this sample, this clonotype turned up a few times. The rearrangement links TRBV3-1 to TRBJ2-5; 10 nucleotides line up with TRBD2. Germline lookup yields CDR1 LGHDT and CDR2 YNNKEL (reference sequence). Unmatched junction bases numbered 9, after V lost 1 base and J lost 4 bases. The CDR3 extends over 17 amino acids. The CDR3 DNA is TGTGCCAGCAGCCAAGGGGGCCCTAGCGGGAGCCGAGAGACCCAGTACTTC. The encoded protein is CASSQGGPSGSRETQYF.

The chain carries TRBV27 and TRBJ1-6; 7 bases match TRBD1. CDR3 length equals 17 residues. Per the germline V gene, CDR1 is MNHEY and CDR2 is SMNVEV (reference sequence). Trimming removed 5 bases from V and 0 bases from J; junction bases left unmatched: 7. The CDR3 region has the DNA TGTGCCAGCAGTCCCCTGACAGGGAGCTCCTATAATTCACCCCTCCACTTT. This encodes CASSPLTGSSYNSPLHF.

This clonotype has ten or more counts. The genes are TRBV27 and TRBJ1-2; possibly TRBD1 for D (5 bases). The CDR3 loop spans 14 amino acids. Looked up from germline, CDR1 is MNHEY and CDR2 is SMNVEV (reference sequence). V dropped 5 bases and J dropped 4 bases, with 14 bases sitting between them. CDR3: CASSPRDGLYGYTF. CDR3 sequence (DNA): TGTGCCAGCAGTCCCAGGGACGGACTCTATGGCTACACCTTC.

V is TRBV28 and J is TRBJ1-1; 9 bases agree with TRBD1. Germline V gene sequence: CDR1 MDHEN, CDR2 SYDVKM. The CDR3 runs 14 residues. The junction had 4 bases not matched to a gene; V was cut back by 3 bases and J by 5 bases. CDR3 nucleotides: TGTGCCAGCAGTTTCGCACAGGGGGCGACTGAAGCTTTCTTT. It codes for CASSFAQGATEAFF.

This clonotype was recorded a few times. A junction boundary mismatches the germline segment, possibly from a read error. The chain employs TRBV3-1 and TRBJ1-6, with D possibly being TRBD1 (5 bases). CDR1 is LGHDT and CDR2 is YNNKEL in the germline V gene (reference sequence). The CDR3 is 14 amino acids. This CDR3 is CASRGASYNSPLHF. In DNA form, the CDR3 reads TGTGCCAGCCGAGGGGCCTCCTATAATTCACCCCTCCATTTT.

The gene calls are TRBV5-4 and TRBJ2-3; D may match TRBD1 or TRBD2 (6 bases each). This CDR3 contains 15 residues. Germline CDR1 SGHNT, CDR2 YYREEE (reference sequence). Trimming stripped 4 bases from V and 0 bases from J, with 12 bases between. CDR3 in DNA: TGTGCCAGCAGCCTGTCGGGGGCTAGCACAGATACGCAGTATTTT. Its translation: CASSLSGASTDTQYF.